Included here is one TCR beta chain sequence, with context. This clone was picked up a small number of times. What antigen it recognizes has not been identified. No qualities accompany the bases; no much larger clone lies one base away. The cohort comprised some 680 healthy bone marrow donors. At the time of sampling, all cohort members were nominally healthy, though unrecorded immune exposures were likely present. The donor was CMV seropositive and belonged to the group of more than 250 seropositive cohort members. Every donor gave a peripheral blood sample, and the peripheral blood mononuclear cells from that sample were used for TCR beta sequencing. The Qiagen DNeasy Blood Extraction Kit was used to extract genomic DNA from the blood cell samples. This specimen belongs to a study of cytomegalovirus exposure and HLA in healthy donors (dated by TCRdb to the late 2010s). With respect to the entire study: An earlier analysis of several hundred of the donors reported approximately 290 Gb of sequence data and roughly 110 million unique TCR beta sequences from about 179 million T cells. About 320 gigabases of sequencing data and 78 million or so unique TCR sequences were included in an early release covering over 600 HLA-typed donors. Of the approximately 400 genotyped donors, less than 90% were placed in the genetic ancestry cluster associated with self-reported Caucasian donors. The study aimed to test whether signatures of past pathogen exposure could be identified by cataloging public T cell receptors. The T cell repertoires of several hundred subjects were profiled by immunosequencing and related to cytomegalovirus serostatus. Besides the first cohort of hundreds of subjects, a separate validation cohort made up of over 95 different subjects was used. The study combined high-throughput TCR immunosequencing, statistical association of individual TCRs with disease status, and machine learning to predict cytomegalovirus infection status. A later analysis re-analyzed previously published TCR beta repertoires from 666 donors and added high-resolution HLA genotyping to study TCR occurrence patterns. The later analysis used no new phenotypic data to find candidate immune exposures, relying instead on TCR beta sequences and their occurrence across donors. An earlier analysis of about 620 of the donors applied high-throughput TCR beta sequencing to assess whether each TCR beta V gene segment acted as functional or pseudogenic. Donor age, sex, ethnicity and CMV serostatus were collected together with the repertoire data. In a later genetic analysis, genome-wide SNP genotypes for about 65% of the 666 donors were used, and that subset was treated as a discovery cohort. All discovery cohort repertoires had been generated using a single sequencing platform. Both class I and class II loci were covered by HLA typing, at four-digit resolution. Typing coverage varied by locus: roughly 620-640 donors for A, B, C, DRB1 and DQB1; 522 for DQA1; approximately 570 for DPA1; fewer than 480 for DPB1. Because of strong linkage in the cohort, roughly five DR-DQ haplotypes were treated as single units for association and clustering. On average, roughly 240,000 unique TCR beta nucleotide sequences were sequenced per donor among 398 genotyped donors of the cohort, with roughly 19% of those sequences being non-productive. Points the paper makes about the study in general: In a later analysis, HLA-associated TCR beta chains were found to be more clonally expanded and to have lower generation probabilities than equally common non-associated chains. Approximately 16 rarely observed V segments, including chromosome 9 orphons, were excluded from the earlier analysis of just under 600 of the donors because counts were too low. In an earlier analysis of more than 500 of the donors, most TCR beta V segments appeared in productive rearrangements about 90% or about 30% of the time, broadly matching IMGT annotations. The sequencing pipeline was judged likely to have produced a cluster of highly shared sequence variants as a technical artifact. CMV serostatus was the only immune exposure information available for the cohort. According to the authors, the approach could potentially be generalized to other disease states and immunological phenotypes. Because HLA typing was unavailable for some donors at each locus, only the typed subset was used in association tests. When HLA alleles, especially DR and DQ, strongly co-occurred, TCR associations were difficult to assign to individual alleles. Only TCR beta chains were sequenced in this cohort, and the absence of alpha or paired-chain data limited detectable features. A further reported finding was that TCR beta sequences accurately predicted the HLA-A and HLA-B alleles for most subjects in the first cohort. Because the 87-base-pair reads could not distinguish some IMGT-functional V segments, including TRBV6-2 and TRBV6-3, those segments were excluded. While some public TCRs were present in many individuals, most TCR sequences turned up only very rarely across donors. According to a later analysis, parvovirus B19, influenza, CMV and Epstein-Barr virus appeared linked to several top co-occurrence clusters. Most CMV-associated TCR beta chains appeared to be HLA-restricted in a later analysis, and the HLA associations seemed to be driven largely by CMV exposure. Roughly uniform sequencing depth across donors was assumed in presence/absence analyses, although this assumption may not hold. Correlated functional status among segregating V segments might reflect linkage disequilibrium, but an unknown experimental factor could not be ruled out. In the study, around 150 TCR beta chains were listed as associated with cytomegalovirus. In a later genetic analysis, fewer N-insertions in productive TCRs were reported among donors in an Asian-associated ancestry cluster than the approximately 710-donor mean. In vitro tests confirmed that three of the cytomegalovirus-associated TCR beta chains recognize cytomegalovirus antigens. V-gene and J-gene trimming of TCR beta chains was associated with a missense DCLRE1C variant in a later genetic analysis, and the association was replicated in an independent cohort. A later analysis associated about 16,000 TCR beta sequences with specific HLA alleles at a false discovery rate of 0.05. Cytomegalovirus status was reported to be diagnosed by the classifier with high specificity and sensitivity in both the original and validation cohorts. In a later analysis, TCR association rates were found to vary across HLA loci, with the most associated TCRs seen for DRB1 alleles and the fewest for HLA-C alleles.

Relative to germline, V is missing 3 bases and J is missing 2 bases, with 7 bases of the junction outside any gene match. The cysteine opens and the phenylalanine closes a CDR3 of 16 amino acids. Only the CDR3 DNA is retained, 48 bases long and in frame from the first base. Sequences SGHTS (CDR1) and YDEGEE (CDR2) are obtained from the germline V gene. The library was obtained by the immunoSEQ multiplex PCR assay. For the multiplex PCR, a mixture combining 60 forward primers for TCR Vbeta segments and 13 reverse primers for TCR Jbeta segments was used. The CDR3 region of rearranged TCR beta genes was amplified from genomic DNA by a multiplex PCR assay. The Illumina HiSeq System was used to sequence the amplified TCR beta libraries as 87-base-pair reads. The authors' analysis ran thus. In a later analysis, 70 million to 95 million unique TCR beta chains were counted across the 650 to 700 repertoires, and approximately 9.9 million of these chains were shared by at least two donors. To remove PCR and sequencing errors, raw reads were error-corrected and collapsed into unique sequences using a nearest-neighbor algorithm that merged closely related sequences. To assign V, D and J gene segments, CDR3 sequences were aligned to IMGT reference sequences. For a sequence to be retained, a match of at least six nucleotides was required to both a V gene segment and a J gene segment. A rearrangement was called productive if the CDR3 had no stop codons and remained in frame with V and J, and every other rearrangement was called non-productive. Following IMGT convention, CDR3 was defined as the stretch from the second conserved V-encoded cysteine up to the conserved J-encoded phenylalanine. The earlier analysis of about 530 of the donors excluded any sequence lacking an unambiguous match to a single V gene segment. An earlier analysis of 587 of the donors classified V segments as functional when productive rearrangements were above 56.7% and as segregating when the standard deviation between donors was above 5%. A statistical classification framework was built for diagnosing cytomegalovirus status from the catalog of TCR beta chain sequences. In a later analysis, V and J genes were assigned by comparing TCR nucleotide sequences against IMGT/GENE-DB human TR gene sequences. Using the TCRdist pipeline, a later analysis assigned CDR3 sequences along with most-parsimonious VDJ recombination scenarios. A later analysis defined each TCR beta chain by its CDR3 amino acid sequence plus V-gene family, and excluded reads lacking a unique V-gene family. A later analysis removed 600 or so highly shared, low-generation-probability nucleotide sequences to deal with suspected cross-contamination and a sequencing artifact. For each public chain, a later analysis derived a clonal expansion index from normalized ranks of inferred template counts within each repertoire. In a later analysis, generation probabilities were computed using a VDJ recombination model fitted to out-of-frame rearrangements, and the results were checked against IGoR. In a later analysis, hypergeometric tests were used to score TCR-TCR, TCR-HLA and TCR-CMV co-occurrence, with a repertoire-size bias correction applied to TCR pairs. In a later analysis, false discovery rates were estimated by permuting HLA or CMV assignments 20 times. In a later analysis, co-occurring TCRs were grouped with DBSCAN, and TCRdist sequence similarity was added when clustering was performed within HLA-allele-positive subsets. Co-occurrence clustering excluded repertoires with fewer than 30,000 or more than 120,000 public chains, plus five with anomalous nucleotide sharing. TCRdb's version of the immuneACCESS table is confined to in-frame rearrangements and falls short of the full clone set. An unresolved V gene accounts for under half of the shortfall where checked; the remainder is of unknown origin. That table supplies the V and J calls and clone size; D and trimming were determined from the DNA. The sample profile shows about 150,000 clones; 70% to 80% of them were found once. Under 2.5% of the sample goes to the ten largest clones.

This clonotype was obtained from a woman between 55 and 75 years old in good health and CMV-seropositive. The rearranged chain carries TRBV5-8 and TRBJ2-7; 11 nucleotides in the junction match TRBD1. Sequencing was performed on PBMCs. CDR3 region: CASSSRAGQGAYEQYF. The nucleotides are TGTGCCAGCAGCTCCCGAGCGGGACAGGGGGCCTACGAGCAGTACTTC.